A selection of T cell receptor beta chains follows, all from one sample in a study of T cell changes during pregnancy in multiple sclerosis. Sequencing used immunoSEQ multiplex PCR; TCRdb keeps in-frame clones, though not all of them. Here the sample spans 70,000 to 95,000 clones, over 85% being singletons. The sequenced sample was peripheral blood, obtained in the first trimester of pregnancy. These receptors were obtained from a female donor with multiple sclerosis, enrolled in a pregnancy study. CDR3s include the opening cysteine and the closing phenylalanine or tryptophan. The D gene is left open where the match is weak. Clone size is given for some rows only: seen once, a few or many times, or a class if the clone is expanded.

TRBV5-4	TRBJ2-7	.	.	TGTGCCAGCAGCTTGGCCGGATCGACTAATGGCGAGCAGTACTTC	CASSLAGSTNGEQYF
TRBV7-3	TRBJ1-1	.	.	TGTGCCAGCAGCTTAGGGGGCCATGGCACTGAAGCTTTCTTT	CASSLGGHGTEAFF
TRBV7-9	TRBJ2-1	.	.	TGTGCCAGCACGCGTGAGCAGTTCTTC	CASTREQFF
TRBV5-5	TRBJ1-6	TRBD1	.	TGTGCCAGCAGCTTGTGGGACAGGACCCTTAATTCACCCCTCCACTTT	CASSLWDRTLNSPLHF
TRBV6-6	TRBJ2-7	.	.	TGTGCCGTTCAGACAGATGTAAACTCCTACGAGCAGTACTTC	CAVQTDVNSYEQYF
TRBV6-6	TRBJ1-3	.	.	TGTGCCAGCAGTTCGGGGTTGGGAAACACCATATATTTT	CASSSGLGNTIYF
TRBV4-2	TRBJ1-2	.	.	TGTGCCAGCAGCCAAGTTACACAAGTCTATGGCTACACCTTC	CASSQVTQVYGYTF
TRBV5-1	TRBJ2-3	TRBD1	.	TGCGCCAGCAGCTTCCGGGACAGGGGGTGGGATACGCAGTATTTT	CASSFRDRGWDTQYF
TRBV6-1	TRBJ2-1	.	.	TGTGCCAGCAGTGAAAGCCAGGGTAAAGCTGGTGAGCAGTTCTTC	CASSESQGKAGEQFF
TRBV29-1	TRBJ2-4	.	.	TGCAGCGTTCCTGCTCTAGGGCGGGACATTCAGTACTTC	CSVPALGRDIQYF
TRBV2	TRBJ1-5	.	.	TGTGCCAGCAGTGATGGTCGAGTATTTCAGCCCCAGCATTTT	CASSDGRVFQPQHF
TRBV7-6	TRBJ2-2	TRBD1	.	TGTGCCAGCAGCGGGGGACAGTTGAACACCGGGGAGCTGTTTTTT	CASSGGQLNTGELFF
TRBV19	TRBJ2-1	TRBD1	.	TGTGCCAGCGGGCCGGGACAGAACAATGAGCAGTTCTTC	CASGPGQNNEQFF
TRBV15	TRBJ2-1	TRBD2	.	TGTGCCACCAGGCGAACGGGGACTAGCGGGGGGGCGGCCAATGAGCAGTTCTTC	CATRRTGTSGGAANEQFF
TRBV5-6	TRBJ1-2	TRBD1	.	TGTGCCAGCAGCACGACAGGGGCCTATGGCTACACCTTC	CASSTTGAYGYTF
TRBV6-1	TRBJ2-7	.	.	TGTGCCAGCCTACCTTTCGGAGATACCTACGAGCAGTACTTC	CASLPFGDTYEQYF
TRBV7-3	TRBJ2-5	TRBD1	.	TGTGCCAGCAGCTCGGGACAGTTCGGAGAGACCCAGTACTTC	CASSSGQFGETQYF
TRBV27	TRBJ2-5	TRBD2	.	TGTGCCAGCAGTTCCCGATCCGGGACTAGCGAACAGGGGACCCAGTACTTC	CASSSRSGTSEQGTQYF
TRBV6-1	TRBJ1-1	.	.	TGTGCCAGCAGACTGACAGGCGTATACACTGAAGCTTTCTTT	CASRLTGVYTEAFF
TRBV6-1	TRBJ1-2	TRBD1	.	TGTGCCAGCAGTGAAGGGGACAGGTACGGCTATGGCTACACCTTC	CASSEGDRYGYGYTF
TRBV5-1	TRBJ2-7	TRBD2	once	TGCGCCAGCAGCAGCGGACTAGCGGAGAGCTCCTACGAGCAGTACTTC	CASSSGLAESSYEQYF
TRBV5-6	TRBJ2-1	.	once	TGTGCCAGCAGCTGGGGCGGGGACCTCTCCTACAATGAGCAGTTCTTC	CASSWGGDLSYNEQFF
TRBV6-5	TRBJ2-7	TRBD1	.	TGTGCCAGCAGTCTCGTCTACAGGGGCCTGAACGAGCAGTACTTC	CASSLVYRGLNEQYF
TRBV7-2	TRBJ2-7	TRBD1	.	TGTGCCAGCAGCTCACCCGGACAGGGCCGCGGGGACGAGCAGTACTTC	CASSSPGQGRGDEQYF